This entry features one T cell receptor (beta chain) sequence. This clonotype was seen ten or more times. Its antigen remains undetermined. Per-base qualities were not stored, and no clone one base away is much larger. The receptor library was made with PCR. The instrument was an Illumina HiSeq 4000. Bulk TCR libraries were generated as previously described, with the TCR primers listed in Table S5 used. The Qiagen AllPrep DNA/RNA kit was used to purify total RNA. Reads from multiple sequencing runs of the same library were pooled before analysis. The authors' analysis ran thus. Only reads with exact TCR constant sequence were kept, trimmed to 150 nt, and grouped by their 12-nt molecular barcodes. Reads within each barcode group were sub-clustered using a 15% Levenshtein threshold, and quality-weighted consensus sequences were constructed for each RNA molecule. Non-functional sequences were removed, as were lower-count sequences one edit away from another. Based on fitting two negative binomial distributions, any barcode sub-cluster with under 20% of the maximum read count was discarded. TCRdb ran its own pipeline on the public reads, namely fastp trimming at Q25 and MiXCR clone calling, and kept in-frame beta chains. Here each entry gathers all rows of one CDR3 protein and keeps the most common genes and DNA. Here the V and J calls rest on TCRdb's processing, not on the authors' analysis. Within this sample are about 640,000 distinct CDR3 sequences, with about 20% of them counted one time only. 0.85% of the sample belongs to the ten largest clones.

The CDR3 runs 17 residues from the cysteine to the phenylalanine. Solely the CDR3 DNA is kept, with 51 bases framed from the first base. Trimming takes 6 bases from V and 11 bases from J, and the germline ends sit 34 bases apart. Sequences DFQATT (CDR1) and SNEGSKA (CDR2) are obtained from the germline V gene (reference sequence). This entry is derived from a study of molecular identifiers for immune sequencing clone quantification (dated by TCRdb to the late 2010s). For the wider study: In a replicate experiment, RNA from about 21,000 or 97,000 naive CD8 T cells was split into five aliquots, four of which were sequenced. This methods study benchmarked molecular-identifier clustering-based TCR repertoire sequencing (MIDCIRS) and TCR RNA copy counting, using CD8 T cells to do so.

Libraries of naive CD8 T cells were generated from roughly 21,000 to 960,000 sorted cells, with 10%, 30% or 50% of the purified RNA used. Naive CD8 T cells were FACS-sorted as CD8+CD4-CCR7+CD45RA+ on a BD FACSAria II into RLT Plus buffer. To test detection sensitivity, Jurkat RNA equal to some 11 TCR copies was added to samples of roughly 19,000-1,100,000 naive CD8 T cells. CD8 T cells were enriched with RosetteSep CD8+ T Cell Enrichment Cocktail and Ficoll-Paque, followed by ACK red cell lysis. Here is what the overall study found, with its caveats: Without barcode sub-clustering, chimeric consensus sequences inflated TCR diversity; chimeras reached as high as 47%. The sizes of highly expanded clones could end up underestimated when identical TCR molecules share a barcode. In CMV-specific effector cells, clones with more than 20 RNA copies accounted for over 97% of molecules, whereas in naive cells such clones accounted for under 1%. The naive libraries included spiked-in Jurkat TCR RNA (fewer than eleven copies' worth), and this Jurkat TCR RNA is not part of the donor repertoire. Around 2.9 recovered TCR RNA copies per cell were obtained by modeling, versus about ten by digital PCR, implying a capture efficiency of about 30%. Spiked-in Jurkat TCR RNA equal to a single cell's worth was reported to be detectable even within one million naive CD8 T cells.

The sequencing input was naive CD8+ T cells from blood, with Jurkat cell RNA spiked in. The cell subset or site label here, explained by the study, means: FACS-sorted CD8+CD4-CCR7+CD45RA+ naive T cells. The chain uses TRBV20-1 and TRBJ1-1; no confident D gene assignment can be made. This clonotype was sampled from a human donor in good health. Some libraries in this study had Jurkat cell RNA spiked in. The CDR3 sequence is CSAPPYWVESVGPRAFF. The DNA sequence reads TGCAGTGCCCCCCCTTATTGGGTTGAAAGCGTTGGCCCCCGGGCTTTCTTT.